A single sample is the source of the 12 T cell receptor beta chains below, sequenced in a study of monozygotic twins with cystic fibrosis. Sequencing was performed with immunoSEQ multiplex PCR; in TCRdb, only in-frame clones are kept and a portion is missing. Of under 30,000 clones listed, 90% are singletons. Sample: blood. All receptors come from a girl aged 2 to 9 with cystic fibrosis.

V usage is TRBV4-1 and J usage is TRBJ1-1; TRBD1 is a possible D gene (5 bases). The CDR3 length is 13 residues. Trimming left V 6 bases short and J 7 bases short, with 15 bases between. CDR1 is MGHRA, CDR2 YSYEKL, per germline. This chain's CDR3 is CASSPGGIGEAFF. CDR3 DNA sequence: TGCGCCAGCAGTCCTGGGGGGATTGGTGAAGCTTTCTTT.

The chain has TRBV13 and TRBJ2-7; D is ambiguous. Germline V CDR1 and CDR2: PRHDT, FYEKMQ (reference sequence). The CDR3 loop spans 14 amino acids. Deletions cut 2 bases from V and 0 bases from J, with 8 bases between. The DNA for the CDR3 is TGTGCCAGCAGCTTACGAGCCCCCTCCTACGAGCAGTACTTC. This codes for CASSLRAPSYEQYF. The full variable domain, rest sourced from reference TRBV13 and TRBJ2-7, is AAGVIQSPRHLIKEKRETATLKCYPIPRHDTVYWYQQGPGQDPQFLISFYEKMQSDKGSIPDRFSAQQFSDYHSELNMSSLELGDSALYFCASSLRAPSYEQYFGPGTRLTVT.

This chain connects TRBV2 to TRBJ2-2, with a possible D match to TRBD1 (6 bases). Trimming took off 11 bases at V and 4 bases at J, with 14 bases between the two ends. CDR3 size: 13 residues. CDR1 and CDR2 from the germline V gene are SNHLY and FYNNEI. The CDR3: CAGSTGPTGELFF. DNA of the CDR3: TGTGCCGGCTCGACAGGACCCACCGGGGAGCTGTTTTTT.

The chain is built from TRBV5-1 and TRBJ1-2, with no clear D. CDR1 is SGHRS, CDR2 YFSETQ, per germline. V was shortened by 8 bases and J by 5 bases, with 19 bases between the two germline ends. CDR3 length: 14 amino acids. CDR3 in DNA: TGCGCCAGTTACGGCACCCCGAGTGTATATGGCTACACCTTC. Protein product: CASYGTPSVYGYTF.

This sequence joins TRBV9 and TRBJ2-5, with TRBD2 matching 11 bases. CDR1 and CDR2 from the germline V gene are SGDLS and YYNGEE. V gave up 0 bases and J gave up 0 bases; unmatched junction bases: 4. CDR3 size: 17 residues. The CDR3 sequence: CASSVGSGGAHQETQYF. The DNA of the CDR3 is TGTGCCAGCAGCGTAGGTAGCGGGGGGGCCCACCAAGAGACCCAGTACTTC.

This chain connects TRBV6-5 to TRBJ1-1, with 7 bases aligning to TRBD1. The V segment lost 2 bases and the J segment 4 bases; nucleotides outside the gene matches: 7. The CDR3 consists of 15 residues. Germline values: CDR1 MNHEY, CDR2 SVGAGI. The CDR3 sequence is CASSYLSRTGTEAFF. In DNA form, the CDR3 reads TGTGCCAGCAGTTACCTCTCCAGGACAGGCACTGAAGCTTTCTTT.

The chain joins TRBV9 to TRBJ1-2; tentative D call: TRBD1 (5 bases). This CDR3 is built from 14 residues. V lost 0 bases, J lost 4 bases, and 10 bases lay in between. CDR1 and CDR2 (germline): SGDLS, YYNGEE. CDR3 DNA: TGTGCCAGCAGCGTAGTGGAGGGGACCTATGGCTACACCTTC. Translated, it gives CASSVVEGTYGYTF.

This clone was recorded only once. The chain recombines TRBV7-2 with TRBJ2-7; 7 bases are a match to TRBD2. This CDR3 is built from 12 residues. Germline CDR1 SGHTA, CDR2 FQGNSA. V trimming: 5 bases; J trimming: 5 bases; junction bases outside the gene matches: 3. CDR3 coding DNA: TGTGCCAGCAGCATTGGGACTAACGAGCAGTACTTC. As protein: CASSIGTNEQYF. The complete variable domain, with remaining parts taken from reference TRBV7-2 and TRBJ2-7, reads GAGVSQSPSNKVTEKGKDVELRCDPISGHTALYWYRQSLGQGLEFLIYFQGNSAPDKSGLPSDRFSAERTGGSVSTLTIQRTQQEDSAVYLCASSIGTNEQYFGPGTRLTVT.

The chain combines TRBV5-1 with TRBJ1-1, with TRBD1 as a possible D gene (5 bases). V shed 4 bases and J shed 1 base, with 11 bases lying between them. This CDR3 spans 14 amino acids. CDR1 is SGHRS and CDR2 is YFSETQ in the germline V gene. CDR3 residues: CASSLDRQNTEAFF. The CDR3 nucleotides are TGCGCCAGCAGCCTCGACAGACAGAACACTGAAGCTTTCTTT. Based on the CDR3 plus reference TRBV5-1 and TRBJ1-1, the full variable domain is KAGVTQTPRYLIKTRGQQVTLSCSPISGHRSVSWYQQTPGQGLQFLFEYFSETQRNKGNFPGRFSGRQFSNSRSEMNVSTLELGDSALYLCASSLDRQNTEAFFGQGTRLTVV.

J is TRBJ2-7 and V is TRBV29-1; the match to TRBD1 covers 7 bases. The V and J ends lost 5 bases and 2 bases, in that order; junction bases with no gene match: 6. CDR1 and CDR2 (germline): SQVTM, ANQGSEA. CDR3 length: 13 amino acids. CDR3 region: CSVTGTATYEQYF. The CDR3 DNA is TGCAGCGTTACCGGGACAGCGACCTACGAGCAGTACTTC.

The J gene is TRBJ1-5, the V gene TRBV2; D not resolved. This CDR3 has 12 residues. The V end was cut by 8 bases, the J end by 3 bases, with 8 bases between. Germline CDR1 SNHLY, CDR2 FYNNEI. CDR3 coding DNA: TGTGCCAGCGGCCGGCCCAATCAGCCCCAGCATTTT. This gives the protein CASGRPNQPQHF.

The rearrangement joins TRBV5-4 to TRBJ2-1, with 9 bases that match TRBD2. Trimming cost V 5 bases and J 4 bases; bases outside gene matches: 7. The CDR3 sequence is 15 residues long. Germline assignment: CDR1 SGHNT and CDR2 YYREEE (reference sequence). The CDR3 loop is CASRIAGERYNEQFF. CDR3 DNA sequence: TGTGCCAGCAGGATAGCGGGGGAGAGGTACAATGAGCAGTTCTTC.